This TCR beta chain stems from a study of T cell changes during pregnancy in multiple sclerosis. Trimming took 6 bases from V and 9 from J, leaving 15 bases between them. Germline-derived CDR1 and CDR2 are MDHEN and SYDVKM. This CDR3 is built from 14 residues. Libraries were prepared by immunoSEQ multiplex PCR; TCRdb keeps only in-frame clonotypes and omits some of them. The repertoire holds around 40,000 clones, 92% seen once, with 20% to 30% in the top ten. The chain is built from TRBV28 and TRBJ1-6, with a tentative D call TRBD1 (5 bases). The sequence derives from a female donor with multiple sclerosis, enrolled in a pregnancy study. This specimen was CD8+ T cells from peripheral blood mononuclear cells, taken before pregnancy. The CDR3 DNA reads TGTGCCAGCAGCTCCGGGACGGGGGGTTCACCCCTCCACTTT. This sequence encodes CASSSGTGGSPLHF.